The 26 T cell receptor beta chains below all came from one sample that was sequenced in a study of blood T cell repertoires in COVID-19. The table came from immunoSEQ multiplex PCR; TCRdb's copy has only in-frame clones and leaves some out. The sample contains tens of thousands of clones, 80% to 90% of which appear only once. The specimen was peripheral blood. These TCRs come from a man between 60 and 75 years old with acute or convalescent COVID-19.

The chain couples TRBV15 to TRBJ2-2; tentative D call: TRBD1 (6 bases). Trimming removed 5 bases from V and 1 base from J, with 11 bases in between. The CDR3 runs 15 residues. Germline V gene sequence: CDR1 LNHNV, CDR2 YYDKDF (reference sequence). As DNA, the CDR3 is TGTGCCACCAGCCTGGAGACAGGGAACACCGGGGAGCTGTTTTTT. This gives the protein CATSLETGNTGELFF.

The chain combines TRBV30 with TRBJ2-5, with a tentative D call TRBD1 (5 bases). The ends were cut back, 2 bases at V and 6 bases at J, with 10 bases in the middle. This CDR3 is built from 12 residues. Germline CDR1 is GTSNPN and CDR2 is SVGIG (reference sequence). CDR3 sequence (DNA): TGTGCCTGGAGTTCAGGGTGGCAGACCCAGTACTTC. It translates to CAWSSGWQTQYF.

The chain recombines TRBV7-9 with TRBJ2-7; unclear D gene. Germline V gene sequence: CDR1 SEHNR, CDR2 FQNEAQ (reference sequence). This CDR3 has 13 residues. The germline V and J ends were trimmed by 7 bases and 4 bases, with 14 bases remaining between them. The CDR3 sequence: CASTPLVVYEQYF. The CDR3 bases are TGTGCCAGCACCCCTCTCGTAGTTTACGAGCAGTACTTC.

The rearrangement links TRBV6-5 to TRBJ2-7; TRBD1 aligns across 8 bases. V shed 0 bases and J 9 bases; nucleotides not matched to a gene: 4. There are 13 residues in the CDR3. From germline, CDR1 is MNHEY and CDR2 SVGAGI. CDR3: CASSYSGDRPQYF. The CDR3 nucleotides are TGTGCCAGCAGTTACTCCGGGGACAGGCCGCAGTACTTC.

V usage is TRBV29-1 and J usage is TRBJ1-2, with 7 nucleotides matching TRBD1. Germline V gene sequence: CDR1 SQVTM, CDR2 ANQGSEA. The CDR3 sequence is 14 residues long. Trimming removed 1 base from V and 9 bases from J; junction bases left unmatched: 11. CDR3 nucleotide sequence: TGCAGCGTTGAAGGCCCCAGACAGGGAACTCGCTACACCTTC. Amino acid sequence: CSVEGPRQGTRYTF.

This chain joins TRBV9 and TRBJ1-2, with TRBD1 identical over 8 bases. The CDR3 has 15 residues. Germline V gene sequence: CDR1 SGDLS, CDR2 YYNGEE. Trimming at V came to 0 bases and at J to 0 bases, leaving 1 base not matched to a gene. Written as DNA, the CDR3 is TGTGCCAGCAGCGTAGGACAGGGGTCTAACTATGGCTACACCTTC. This codes for CASSVGQGSNYGYTF.

The rearrangement uses TRBV7-9 and TRBJ1-1; D uncertain. This CDR3 has 15 amino acids. The germline V gene encodes CDR1 SEHNR and CDR2 FQNEAQ (reference sequence). The V and J ends lost 1 base and 11 bases respectively, with 20 bases between them. The CDR3, as DNA: TGTGCCAGCAGCTTAGAGGTGGGAGCTGCGATTCGGGCTTTCTTT. Amino acids: CASSLEVGAAIRAFF.

This chain links TRBV7-9 with TRBJ1-1; D might be TRBD1 (6 bases). Germline V gene lookup returns CDR1 SEHNR and CDR2 FQNEAQ (reference sequence). V dropped 4 bases and J dropped 5 bases, with 20 bases sitting between them. This CDR3 spans 16 amino acids. The CDR3: CASSYFREQGGTEAFF. In DNA, the CDR3 is TGTGCCAGCAGCTATTTCCGGGAACAGGGAGGGACTGAAGCTTTCTTT.

The V call is TRBV7-3, the J call TRBJ2-3; TRBD1 matches 8 bases. Trimming cost V 0 bases and J 0 bases; bases outside gene matches: 14. The CDR3 extends over 20 amino acids. Germline-derived CDR1 and CDR2 are SGHTA and FQGTGA. The DNA of the CDR3 is TGTGCCAGCAGCTTAACCTCCGGGACAGGATATTTCACTAGCACAGATACGCAGTATTTT. Residues: CASSLTSGTGYFTSTDTQYF.

The gene calls are TRBV2 and TRBJ1-1; 7 nucleotides agree with TRBD1. Germline V gene sequence: CDR1 SNHLY, CDR2 FYNNEI. The CDR3 consists of 13 residues. The V and J ends lost 4 bases and 10 bases, in that order; junction bases with no gene match: 9. CDR3 sequence (DNA): TGTGCCAGCAGTGGATACCGGGACAGTGGAGCTTTCTTT. Translating gives CASSGYRDSGAFF. The variable domain in full, with the rest retrieved from reference TRBV2 and TRBJ1-1, is EPEVTQTPSHQVTQMGQEVILRCVPISNHLYFYWYRQILGQKVEFLVSFYNNEISEKSEIFDDQFSVERPDGSNFTLKIRSTKLEDSAMYFCASSGYRDSGAFFGQGTRLTVV.

V gene TRBV5-1 combines with J gene TRBJ1-4; 7 bases are shared with TRBD1. V shed 5 bases and J 4 bases; nucleotides not matched to a gene: 8. The CDR3 is 15 amino acids. In germline, CDR1 is SGHRS, CDR2 YFSETQ. The CDR3 nucleotides are TGCGCCAGCAGACGACAGGGCCTCTATAATGAAAAACTGTTTTTT. Encoded protein: CASRRQGLYNEKLFF.

The chain employs TRBV14 and TRBJ1-3; no firm D call. Per germline, CDR1 SGHDN and CDR2 FVKESK. V dropped 1 base and J dropped 0 bases, with 7 bases sitting between them. CDR3 length: 15 residues. The chain's CDR3 is CASSQVINSGNTIYF. In DNA form, the CDR3 reads TGTGCCAGCAGCCAAGTTATTAACTCTGGAAACACCATATATTTT.

The chain couples TRBV2 to TRBJ2-6; D ambiguous. The germline V gene has CDR1 SNHLY and CDR2 FYNNEI. The germline V and J ends were trimmed by 4 bases and 1 base, with 5 bases remaining between them. This CDR3 contains 14 residues. The CDR3 here is CASSAGSGANVLTF. CDR3 sequence (DNA): TGTGCCAGCAGTGCCGGGTCTGGGGCCAACGTCCTGACTTTC.

The V call is TRBV28, the J call TRBJ2-3; 9 bases agree with TRBD1. CDR1 MDHEN and CDR2 SYDVKM come from the germline V gene. Trimming cost V 4 bases and J 2 bases; bases outside gene matches: 7. This CDR3 spans 16 amino acids. The CDR3 reads CASSSSGQGYTDTQYF. Written as DNA, the CDR3 is TGTGCCAGCAGTTCTTCAGGACAGGGGTACACAGATACGCAGTATTTT.

The rearrangement uses TRBV30 and TRBJ2-5, with D possibly matching TRBD1 (6 bases). The CDR3 runs 12 residues. Trimming removed 2 bases at V and 7 bases at J, with 11 bases between. Germline-derived CDR1 and CDR2 are GTSNPN and SVGIG (reference sequence). CDR3 DNA: TGTGCCTGGAGTCAGGGGTGGATGACCCAGTACTTC. It codes for CAWSQGWMTQYF.

There are a few counts of this clone. This chain links TRBV2 with TRBJ2-1; D gene ambiguous. The CDR3 runs 15 residues. V dropped 4 bases and J dropped 4 bases, with 14 bases sitting between them. Germline lookup yields CDR1 SNHLY and CDR2 FYNNEI. The CDR3, as DNA: TGTGCCAGCAGTGTTACAGTAAATACTTACAATGAGCAGTTCTTC. It is translated as CASSVTVNTYNEQFF. Using reference TRBV2 and TRBJ2-1 for the parts outside the CDR3, the full variable domain is EPEVTQTPSHQVTQMGQEVILRCVPISNHLYFYWYRQILGQKVEFLVSFYNNEISEKSEIFDDQFSVERPDGSNFTLKIRSTKLEDSAMYFCASSVTVNTYNEQFFGPGTRLTVL.

The V and J genes are TRBV5-1 and TRBJ1-4; D unclear. Trimming took off 0 bases at V and 4 bases at J, with 7 bases between the two ends. Per the germline V gene, CDR1 is SGHRS and CDR2 is YFSETQ. The CDR3 loop spans 14 amino acids. In DNA, the CDR3 is TGCGCCAGCAGCTTGGGCCGGGGTAATGAAAAACTGTTTTTT. Translating gives CASSLGRGNEKLFF.

This chain connects TRBV7-9 to TRBJ1-1; 8 bases fit TRBD1. The CDR3 covers 18 residues. V lost 5 bases to trimming and J lost 1 base; unmatched junction nucleotides: 15. Germline V lookup: CDR1 SEHNR, CDR2 FQNEAQ (reference sequence). The CDR3 region has the DNA TGTGCCAGCAGCGTAAGAAGACAGGGGACCCCTCCGAACACTGAAGCTTTCTTT. This codes for CASSVRRQGTPPNTEAFF.

The DNA for the CDR3 is TGTGCCTGGAGTTCCGGGAATTCACCCCTCCACTTT. This translates into CAWSSGNSPLHF. This sequence joins TRBV30 and TRBJ1-6; D is undetermined. This CDR3 comprises 12 residues. CDR1 is GTSNPN, CDR2 SVGIG, per germline (reference sequence). V shed 2 bases and J shed 7 bases, with 6 bases lying between them. Full variable domain (remainder filled in from reference TRBV30 and TRBJ1-6): SQTIHQWPATLVQPVGSPLSLECTVEGTSNPNLYWYRQAAGRGLQLLFYSVGIGQISSEVPQNLSASRPQDRQFILSSKKLLLSDSGFYLCAWSSGNSPLHFGNGTRLTVT.

The chain carries TRBV19 and TRBJ1-5; no clear D gene. Between the trimmed V and J ends, which lost 5 bases and 6 bases, there was a span of 20 bases. The CDR3 loop spans 16 amino acids. The germline gives CDR1 LNHDA, CDR2 SQIVND (reference sequence). The DNA for the CDR3 is TGTGCCAGTAGTCCAGGCCAGTTCAACGGCGCTCAGCCCCAGCATTTT. Translating gives CASSPGQFNGAQPQHF.

This chain links TRBV18 with TRBJ1-1, with D uncertain. Germline CDR1 reads KGHSH; CDR2 reads LQKENI. CDR3 size: 13 residues. V was pared by 6 bases and J by 4 bases, with 12 bases between. The CDR3 coding sequence is TGTGCCAGCTCCCTTGGGAGTGGCACTGAAGCTTTCTTT. This codes for CASSLGSGTEAFF.

CDR3 in amino acids: CASSGADGYTF. The CDR3, as DNA: TGTGCCAGCAGCGGAGCAGATGGCTACACCTTC. V usage is TRBV7-3 and J usage is TRBJ1-2, with D unresolved. The CDR3 sequence is 11 residues long. Germline loops: CDR1 SGHTA, CDR2 FQGTGA. Trimming cost V 5 bases and J 6 bases, with 7 bases left between them.

By share, this clone counts as medium-sized. The chain has TRBV14 and TRBJ2-5, with TRBD2 identical over 13 bases. Germline lookup yields CDR1 SGHDN and CDR2 FVKESK. CDR3 length: 15 residues. J was trimmed by 5 bases and V by 4 bases; bases with no gene match: 4. The CDR3 region is CASSPWTSGGETQYF. CDR3 in DNA: TGTGCCAGCAGCCCCTGGACTAGCGGGGGTGAGACCCAGTACTTC.

This chain uses TRBV5-8 with TRBJ1-5; D remains ambiguous. V was cut by 3 bases and J by 5 bases, with 18 bases left in between. The CDR3 extends over 16 amino acids. Germline V gene data show CDR1 as SGHTS and CDR2 as YDEGEE. The CDR3 bases are TGTGCCAGCAGCTCCTCACTAAAAGAGTTCGATCAGCCCCAGCATTTT. Residues: CASSSSLKEFDQPQHF.

J is TRBJ1-5 and V is TRBV19; possible D gene TRBD1, 5 bases. This CDR3 comprises 15 residues. The ends were cut back, 8 bases at V and 0 bases at J, with 14 bases in the middle. Germline CDR1 LNHDA, CDR2 SQIVND (reference sequence). The DNA of the CDR3 is TGTGCCAGTTCCTCCAGGGTGCATAGCAATCAGCCCCAGCATTTT. It translates to CASSSRVHSNQPQHF.

This clone is a singleton in its sample. The rearrangement joins TRBV5-1 to TRBJ1-3; D may be TRBD1 (5 bases). CDR1 SGHRS and CDR2 YFSETQ come from the germline V gene. The CDR3 runs to 15 residues. Trimming took 0 bases from V and 2 from J, leaving 9 bases between them. The CDR3 spells CASSLADSAGNTIYF. The CDR3 DNA is TGCGCCAGCAGCTTGGCCGACAGCGCTGGAAACACCATATATTTT.